This TCR beta chain was sequenced in a study of CD4 T cell repertoires in COVID-19. Study observations and caveats: Sharing of several most expanded SARS-CoV-2-reactive clonotypes across memory subsets suggested intraclonal diversification.

Mild-to-severe COVID-19 survivors were the donors. The CDR3 is 14 residues long. V gave up 5 bases and J gave up 1 base, with 8 bases separating them. CDR1 is LNHNV and CDR2 is YYDKDF in the germline V gene (reference sequence). Assay used: immunoSEQ multiplex PCR; TCRdb lists only in-frame clones, some missing. The table has about 75,000 clones, around four fifths seen once. Concerning this clone itself: What it recognizes is unknown.

The clonotype was recovered from a human donor who had COVID-19. The chain links TRBV15 to TRBJ2-2; D gene uncertain. The sequencing used CD4+ T cells from peripheral blood, collected after recovery from COVID-19. CDR3 in DNA: TGTGCCACCAGCCTAGACTTGAACACCGGGGAGCTGTTTTTT. Translating it yields CATSLDLNTGELFF.